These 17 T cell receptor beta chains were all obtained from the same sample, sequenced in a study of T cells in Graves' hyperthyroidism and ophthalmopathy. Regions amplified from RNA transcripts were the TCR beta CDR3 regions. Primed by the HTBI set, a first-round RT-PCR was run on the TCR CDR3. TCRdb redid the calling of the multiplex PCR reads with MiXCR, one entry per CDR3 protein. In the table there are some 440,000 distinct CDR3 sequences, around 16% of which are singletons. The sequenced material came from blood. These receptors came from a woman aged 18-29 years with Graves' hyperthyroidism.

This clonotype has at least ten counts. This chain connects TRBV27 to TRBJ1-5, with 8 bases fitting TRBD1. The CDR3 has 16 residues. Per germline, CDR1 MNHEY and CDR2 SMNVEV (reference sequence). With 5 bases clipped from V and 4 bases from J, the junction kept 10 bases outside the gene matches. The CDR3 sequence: CASSPAGTGANQPQHF. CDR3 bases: TGTGCCAGCAGTCCAGCCGGGACAGGAGCTAATCAGCCCCAGCATTTT.

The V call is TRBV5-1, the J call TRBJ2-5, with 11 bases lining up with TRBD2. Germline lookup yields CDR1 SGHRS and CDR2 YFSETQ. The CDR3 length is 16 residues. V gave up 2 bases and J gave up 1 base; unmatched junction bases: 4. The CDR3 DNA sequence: TGCGCCAGCAGCTTTGTTAGCGGGGGGGGCCAAGAGACCCAGTACTTC. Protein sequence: CASSFVSGGGQETQYF.

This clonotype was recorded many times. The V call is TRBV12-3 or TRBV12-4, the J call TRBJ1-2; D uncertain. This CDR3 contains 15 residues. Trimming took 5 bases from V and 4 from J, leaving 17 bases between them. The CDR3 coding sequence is TGTGCCAGCAGTGCGTCCAGGCGGCCCGCCTATGGCTACACCTTC. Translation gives CASSASRRPAYGYTF.

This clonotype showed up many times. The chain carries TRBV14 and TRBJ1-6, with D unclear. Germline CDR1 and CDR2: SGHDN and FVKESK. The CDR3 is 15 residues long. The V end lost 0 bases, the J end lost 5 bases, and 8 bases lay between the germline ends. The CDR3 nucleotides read TGTGCCAGCAGCCAAGAGGCAGCTAATAATTCACCCCTCCACTTT. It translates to CASSQEAANNSPLHF.

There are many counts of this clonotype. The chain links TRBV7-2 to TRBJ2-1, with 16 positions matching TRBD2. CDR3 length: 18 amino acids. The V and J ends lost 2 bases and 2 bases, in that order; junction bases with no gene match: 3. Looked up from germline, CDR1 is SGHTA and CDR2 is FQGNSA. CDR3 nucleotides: TGTGCCAGCAGCTTATACGGGACTAGCGGGGGGGCCTACAATGAGCAGTTCTTC. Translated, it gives CASSLYGTSGGAYNEQFF.

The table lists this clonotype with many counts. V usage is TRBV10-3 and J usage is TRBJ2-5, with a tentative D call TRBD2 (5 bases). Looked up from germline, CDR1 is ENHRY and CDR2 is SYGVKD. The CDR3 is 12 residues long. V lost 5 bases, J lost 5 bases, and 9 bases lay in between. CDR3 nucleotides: TGTGCCATCAGTCCCGCGGGTGAGACCCAGTACTTC. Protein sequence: CAISPAGETQYF.

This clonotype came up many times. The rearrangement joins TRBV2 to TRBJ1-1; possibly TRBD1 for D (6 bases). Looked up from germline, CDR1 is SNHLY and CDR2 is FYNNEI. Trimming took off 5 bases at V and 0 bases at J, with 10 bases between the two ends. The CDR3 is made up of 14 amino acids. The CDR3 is CASSTDRMNTEAFF. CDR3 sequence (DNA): TGTGCCAGCAGTACTGACAGGATGAACACTGAAGCTTTCTTT. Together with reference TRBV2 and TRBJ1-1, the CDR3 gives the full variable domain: EPEVTQTPSHQVTQMGQEVILRCVPISNHLYFYWYRQILGQKVEFLVSFYNNEISEKSEIFDDQFSVERPDGSNFTLKIRSTKLEDSAMYFCASSTDRMNTEAFFGQGTRLTVV.

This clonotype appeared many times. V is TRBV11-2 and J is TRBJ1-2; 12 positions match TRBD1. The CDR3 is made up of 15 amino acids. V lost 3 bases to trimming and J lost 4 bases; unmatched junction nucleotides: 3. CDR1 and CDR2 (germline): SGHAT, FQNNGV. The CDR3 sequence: CASSLGTGGSYGYTF. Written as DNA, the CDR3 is TGTGCCAGCAGCTTGGGGACAGGGGGCAGCTATGGCTACACCTTC. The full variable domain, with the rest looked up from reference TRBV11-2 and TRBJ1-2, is EAGVAQSPRYKIIEKRQSVAFWCNPISGHATLYWYQQILGQGPKLLIQFQNNGVVDDSQLPKDRFSAERLKGVDSTLKIQPAKLEDSAVYLCASSLGTGGSYGYTFGSGTRLTVV.

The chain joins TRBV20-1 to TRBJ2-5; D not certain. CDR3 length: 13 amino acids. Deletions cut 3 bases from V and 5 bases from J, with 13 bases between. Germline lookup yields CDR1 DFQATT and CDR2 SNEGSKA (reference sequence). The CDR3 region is CSAREPRAETQYF. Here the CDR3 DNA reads TGCAGTGCTAGGGAGCCCCGCGCGGAGACCCAGTACTTC.

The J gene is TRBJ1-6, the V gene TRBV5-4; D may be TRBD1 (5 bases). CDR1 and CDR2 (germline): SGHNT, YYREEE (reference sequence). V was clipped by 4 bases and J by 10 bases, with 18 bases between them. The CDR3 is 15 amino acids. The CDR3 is CASSPSSAQGSPLHF. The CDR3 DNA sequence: TGTGCCAGCAGCCCATCGAGTGCCCAGGGATCACCCCTCCACTTT.

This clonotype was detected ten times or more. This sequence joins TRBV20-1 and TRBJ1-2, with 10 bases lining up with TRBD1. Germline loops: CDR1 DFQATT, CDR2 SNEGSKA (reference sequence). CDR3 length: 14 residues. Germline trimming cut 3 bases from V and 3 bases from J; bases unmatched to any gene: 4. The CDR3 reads CSARRDRGHYGYTF. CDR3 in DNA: TGCAGTGCTAGGCGGGACAGGGGACACTATGGCTACACCTTC.

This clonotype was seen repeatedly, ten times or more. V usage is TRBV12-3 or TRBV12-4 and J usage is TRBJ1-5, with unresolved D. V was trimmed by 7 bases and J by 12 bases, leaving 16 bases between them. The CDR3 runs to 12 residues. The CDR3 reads CASTKSGRRQHF. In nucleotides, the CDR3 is TGTGCCAGCACCAAATCGGGCAGGCGCCAGCATTTT.

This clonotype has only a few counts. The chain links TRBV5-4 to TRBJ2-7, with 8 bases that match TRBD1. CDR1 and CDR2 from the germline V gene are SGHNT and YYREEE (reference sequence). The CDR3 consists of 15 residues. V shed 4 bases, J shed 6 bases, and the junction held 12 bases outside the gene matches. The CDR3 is CASSPAQGADAEQYF. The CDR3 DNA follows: TGTGCCAGCAGCCCAGCGCAGGGGGCCGACGCCGAGCAGTACTTC.

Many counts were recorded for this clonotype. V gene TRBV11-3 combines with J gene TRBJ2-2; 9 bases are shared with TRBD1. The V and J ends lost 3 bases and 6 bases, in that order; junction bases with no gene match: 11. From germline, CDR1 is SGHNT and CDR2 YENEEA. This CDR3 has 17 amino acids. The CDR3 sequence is CASSFGDRASKAGELFF. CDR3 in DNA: TGTGCCAGCAGCTTCGGGGACAGGGCATCGAAAGCCGGGGAGCTGTTTTTT.

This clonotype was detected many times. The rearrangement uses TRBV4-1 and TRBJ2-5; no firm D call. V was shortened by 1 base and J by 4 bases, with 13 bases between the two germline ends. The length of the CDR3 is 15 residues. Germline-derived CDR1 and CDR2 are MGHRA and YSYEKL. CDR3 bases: TGCGCCAGCAGCCAAGTAACAAGGATTGGAGAGACCCAGTACTTC. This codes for CASSQVTRIGETQYF.

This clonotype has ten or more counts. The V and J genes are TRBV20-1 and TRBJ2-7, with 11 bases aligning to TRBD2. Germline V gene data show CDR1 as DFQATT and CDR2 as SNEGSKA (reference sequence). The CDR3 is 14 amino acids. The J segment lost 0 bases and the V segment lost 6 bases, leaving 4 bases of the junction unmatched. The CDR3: CSAYTSGGSYEQYF. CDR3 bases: TGCAGTGCGTACACTAGCGGGGGCTCCTACGAGCAGTACTTC.

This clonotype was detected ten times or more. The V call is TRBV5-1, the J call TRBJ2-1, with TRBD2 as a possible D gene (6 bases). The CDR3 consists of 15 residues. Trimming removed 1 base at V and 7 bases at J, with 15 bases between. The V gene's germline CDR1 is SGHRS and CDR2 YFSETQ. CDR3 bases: TGCGCCAGCAGCTTGAGAGAGGGTAGCGGTAATGAGCAGTTCTTC. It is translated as CASSLREGSGNEQFF.